The entry below gives a single T cell receptor beta chain sequence along with its context. The data are from a study of blood T cell repertoires in COVID-19. In the study overall: PBMCs, B-cell-depleted T cells, or T cells were the source of the cDNA or gDNA that made up the material.

Under the authors' procedure: The authors estimated nucleated cell counts from reference gene primer amplification. Generated by immunoSEQ multiplex PCR, the TCRdb table keeps only in-frame clones and is missing some. For V, J and clone size, that table is used; D and trimming come from the DNA. This sample has tens of thousands of clones, with 88% found just once. This TCR came from a human donor in a cohort sampled during active COVID-19. Sequencing input: peripheral blood.

CDR3 nucleotide sequence: TGTGCCAGCAGCTTAACGGGCCCGCCTGCACTAGCGGGGGAATCCTACGAGCAGTACTTC. This codes for CASSLTGPPALAGESYEQYF. V usage is TRBV7-3 and J usage is TRBJ2-7; 11 bases agree with TRBD2. V lost 0 bases, J lost 1 base, and 14 bases stayed unmatched. Germline assignment: CDR1 SGHTA and CDR2 FQGTGA. CDR3 length: 20 amino acids.